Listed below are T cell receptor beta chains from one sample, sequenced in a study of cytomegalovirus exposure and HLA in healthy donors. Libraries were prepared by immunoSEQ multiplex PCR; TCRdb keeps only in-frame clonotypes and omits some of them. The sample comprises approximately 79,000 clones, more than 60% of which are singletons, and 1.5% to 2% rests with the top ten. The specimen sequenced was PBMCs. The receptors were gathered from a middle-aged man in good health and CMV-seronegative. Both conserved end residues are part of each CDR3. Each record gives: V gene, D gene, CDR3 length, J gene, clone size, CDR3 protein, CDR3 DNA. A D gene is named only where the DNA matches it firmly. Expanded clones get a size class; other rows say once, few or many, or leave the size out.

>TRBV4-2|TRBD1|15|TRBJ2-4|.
CASSLGTENLNIQYF
TGTGCCAGCAGCCTAGGGACAGAGAACTTGAACATTCAGTACTTC
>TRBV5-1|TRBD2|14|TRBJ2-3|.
CASSLTSGMNTQYF
TGCGCCAGCAGCTTGACTAGCGGGATGAATACGCAGTATTTT
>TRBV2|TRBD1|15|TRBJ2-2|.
CATLNRDRGAGELFF
TGTGCCACCTTGAACCGGGACAGGGGTGCCGGGGAGCTGTTTTTT
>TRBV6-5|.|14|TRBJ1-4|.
CASSYSRVNEKLFF
TGTGCCAGCAGTTACTCGCGAGTTAATGAAAAACTGTTTTTT
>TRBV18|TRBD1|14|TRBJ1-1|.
CASSGQGGNTEAFF
TGTGCCAGCTCTGGACAGGGAGGGAACACTGAAGCTTTCTTT
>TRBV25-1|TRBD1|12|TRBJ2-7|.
CASTNTGVEQYF
TGTGCCAGCACCAATACAGGGGTCGAGCAGTACTTC
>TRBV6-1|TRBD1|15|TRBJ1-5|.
CASSRGTGINQPQHF
TGTGCCAGCAGTCGTGGGACAGGGATCAATCAGCCCCAGCATTTT
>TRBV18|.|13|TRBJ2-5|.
CASSLGEQETQYF
TGTGCCAGCTCACTAGGGGAACAAGAGACCCAGTACTTC
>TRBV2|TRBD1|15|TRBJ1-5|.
CASQGGRTSNQPQHF
TGTGCCAGCCAGGGGGGAAGGACTAGCAATCAGCCCCAGCATTTT
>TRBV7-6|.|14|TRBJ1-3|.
CASSPGISGNTIYF
TGTGCCAGCAGCCCAGGGATCTCTGGAAACACCATATATTTT
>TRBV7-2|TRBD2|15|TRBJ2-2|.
CASSLAGLATGELFF
TGTGCCAGCAGCTTAGCGGGACTAGCGACCGGGGAGCTGTTTTTT
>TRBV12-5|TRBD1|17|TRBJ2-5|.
CASGFYVASGGQETQYF
TGTGCTAGTGGTTTTTACGTAGCCTCAGGGGGACAAGAGACCCAGTACTTC
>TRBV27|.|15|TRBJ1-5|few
CASLKTANSNQPQHF
TGTGCCAGCCTTAAGACAGCAAATAGCAATCAGCCCCAGCATTTT
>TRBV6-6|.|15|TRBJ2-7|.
CASSQQIQSSYEQYF
TGTGCCAGCAGCCAGCAGATACAGAGCTCCTACGAGCAGTACTTC
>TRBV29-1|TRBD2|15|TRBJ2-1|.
CSVTSGSTSYNEQFF
TGCAGCGTGACTAGCGGGAGTACATCCTACAATGAGCAGTTCTTC
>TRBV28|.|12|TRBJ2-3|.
CASRAPLDTQYF
TGTGCCAGCAGGGCTCCATTAGATACGCAGTATTTT
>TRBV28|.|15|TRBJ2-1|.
CASSFRQEVYNEQFF
TGTGCCAGCAGTTTTCGACAGGAGGTCTACAATGAGCAGTTCTTC
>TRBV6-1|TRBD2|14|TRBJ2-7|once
CASSETSGGYEQYF
TGTGCCAGCAGTGAAACTAGCGGGGGCTACGAGCAGTACTTC
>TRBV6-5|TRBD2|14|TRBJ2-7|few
CASSYSREGYEQYF
TGTGCCAGCAGTTACTCGAGGGAGGGATACGAGCAGTACTTC
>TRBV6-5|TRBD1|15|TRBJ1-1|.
CASRETGGRYTEAFF
TGTGCCAGCAGGGAAACAGGGGGAAGATACACTGAAGCTTTCTTT